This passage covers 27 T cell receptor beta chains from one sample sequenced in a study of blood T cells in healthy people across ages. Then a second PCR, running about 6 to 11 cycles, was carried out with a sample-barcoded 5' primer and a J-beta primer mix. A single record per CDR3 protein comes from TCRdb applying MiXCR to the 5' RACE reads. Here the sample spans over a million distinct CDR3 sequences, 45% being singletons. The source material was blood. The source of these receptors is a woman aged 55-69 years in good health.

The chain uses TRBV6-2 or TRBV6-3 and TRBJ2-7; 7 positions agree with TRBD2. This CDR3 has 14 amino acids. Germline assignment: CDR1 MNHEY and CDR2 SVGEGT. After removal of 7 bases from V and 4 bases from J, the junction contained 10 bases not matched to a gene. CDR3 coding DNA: TGTGCCAGCATAGAGGGCGGGAGTGTATACGAGCAGTACTTC. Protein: CASIEGGSVYEQYF.

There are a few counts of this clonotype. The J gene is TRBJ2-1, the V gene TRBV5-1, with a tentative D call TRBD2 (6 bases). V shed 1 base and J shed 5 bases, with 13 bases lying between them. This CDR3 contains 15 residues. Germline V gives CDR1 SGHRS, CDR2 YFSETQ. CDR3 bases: TGCGCCAGCAGCTTGTCTAGCGTGTTGAACAATGAGCAGTTCTTC. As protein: CASSLSSVLNNEQFF.

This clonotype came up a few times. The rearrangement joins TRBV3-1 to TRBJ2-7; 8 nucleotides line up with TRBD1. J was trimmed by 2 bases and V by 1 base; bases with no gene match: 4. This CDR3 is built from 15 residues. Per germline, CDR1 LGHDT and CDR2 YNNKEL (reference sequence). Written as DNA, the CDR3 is TGTGCCAGCAGCCAAGGCGGACAGGGAACCTACGAGCAGTACTTC. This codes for CASSQGGQGTYEQYF.

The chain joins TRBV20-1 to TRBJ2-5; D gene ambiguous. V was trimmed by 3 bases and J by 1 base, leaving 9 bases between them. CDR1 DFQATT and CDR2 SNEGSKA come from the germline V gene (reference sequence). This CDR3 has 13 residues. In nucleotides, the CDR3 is TGCAGTGCTAGTAGGTCCTCCCAAGAGACCCAGTACTTC. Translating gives CSASRSSQETQYF.

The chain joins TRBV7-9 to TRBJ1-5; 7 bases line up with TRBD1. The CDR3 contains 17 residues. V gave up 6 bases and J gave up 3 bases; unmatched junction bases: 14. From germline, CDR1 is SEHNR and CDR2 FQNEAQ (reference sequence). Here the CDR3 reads CASSKGGPDRINQPQHF. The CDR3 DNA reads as TGTGCCAGCAGTAAAGGCGGACCGGACAGGATCAATCAGCCCCAGCATTTT.

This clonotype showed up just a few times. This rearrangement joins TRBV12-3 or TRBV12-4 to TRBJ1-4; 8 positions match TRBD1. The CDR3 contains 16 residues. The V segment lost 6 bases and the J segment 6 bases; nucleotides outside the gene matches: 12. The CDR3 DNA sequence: TGTGCCAGCAGGAACATTCAGGGGGCGGTTGATGAAAAACTGTTTTTT. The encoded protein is CASRNIQGAVDEKLFF.

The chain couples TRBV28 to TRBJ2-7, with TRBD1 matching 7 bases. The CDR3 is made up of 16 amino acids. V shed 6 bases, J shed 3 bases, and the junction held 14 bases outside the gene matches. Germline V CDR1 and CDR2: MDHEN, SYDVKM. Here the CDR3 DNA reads TGTGCCAGCAGACCAACGACAGGGAGACAGGGCTACGAGCAGTACTTC. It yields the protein CASRPTTGRQGYEQYF. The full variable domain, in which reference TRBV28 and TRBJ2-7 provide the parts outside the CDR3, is DVKVTQSSRYLVKRTGEKVFLECVQDMDHENMFWYRQDPGLGLRLIYFSYDVKMKEKGDIPEGYSVSREKKERFSLILESASTNQTSMYLCASRPTTGRQGYEQYFGPGTRLTVT.

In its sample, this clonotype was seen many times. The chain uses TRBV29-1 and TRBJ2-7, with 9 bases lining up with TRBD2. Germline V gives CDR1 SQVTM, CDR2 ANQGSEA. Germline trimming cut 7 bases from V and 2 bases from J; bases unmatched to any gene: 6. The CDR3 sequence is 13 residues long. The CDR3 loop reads CSARLAAAYEQYF. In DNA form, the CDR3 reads TGCAGCGCCAGACTAGCGGCCGCCTACGAGCAGTACTTC.

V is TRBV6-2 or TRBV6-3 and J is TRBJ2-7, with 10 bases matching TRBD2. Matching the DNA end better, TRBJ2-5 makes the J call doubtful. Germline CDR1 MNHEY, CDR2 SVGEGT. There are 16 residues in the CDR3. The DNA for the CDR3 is TGTGCCAGCAGCCTACTAGCGGGGTTATCCAAAGGGACCCAGTACTTC. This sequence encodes CASSLLAGLSKGTQYF.

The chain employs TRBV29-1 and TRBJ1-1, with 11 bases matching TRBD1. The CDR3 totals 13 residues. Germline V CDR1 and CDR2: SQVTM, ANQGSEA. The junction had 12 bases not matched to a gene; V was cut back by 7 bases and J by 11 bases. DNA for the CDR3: TGCAGCGGTGGACAGGGGGCAAGTGCGACGGCTTTCTTT. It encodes CSGGQGASATAFF.

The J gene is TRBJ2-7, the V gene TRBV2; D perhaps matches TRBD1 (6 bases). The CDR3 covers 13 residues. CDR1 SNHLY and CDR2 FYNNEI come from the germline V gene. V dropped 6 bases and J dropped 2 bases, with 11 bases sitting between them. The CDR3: CASRRDKTYEQYF. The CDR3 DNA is TGTGCCAGCAGACGGGACAAGACCTACGAGCAGTACTTC. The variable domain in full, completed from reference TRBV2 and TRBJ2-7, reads EPEVTQTPSHQVTQMGQEVILRCVPISNHLYFYWYRQILGQKVEFLVSFYNNEISEKSEIFDDQFSVERPDGSNFTLKIRSTKLEDSAMYFCASRRDKTYEQYFGPGTRLTVT.

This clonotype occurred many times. The CDR3 nucleotides are TGCGCCAGCAGTTACAGGAGCGGCACTGAAGCTTTCTTT. This codes for CASSYRSGTEAFF. The chain joins TRBV10-2 to TRBJ1-1, with a possible D match to TRBD1 (5 bases). Germline loops: CDR1 WSHSY, CDR2 SAAADI. This CDR3 is 13 amino acids long. The V gene lost 5 bases and the J gene lost 4 bases, with 11 bases spanning the gap.

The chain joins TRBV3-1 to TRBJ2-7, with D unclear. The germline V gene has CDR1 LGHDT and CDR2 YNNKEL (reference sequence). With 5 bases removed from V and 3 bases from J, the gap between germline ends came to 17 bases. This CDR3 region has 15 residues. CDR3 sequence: CASSLNTGRSYEQYF. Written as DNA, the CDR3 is TGTGCCAGCAGCTTAAATACTGGACGGAGCTACGAGCAGTACTTC.

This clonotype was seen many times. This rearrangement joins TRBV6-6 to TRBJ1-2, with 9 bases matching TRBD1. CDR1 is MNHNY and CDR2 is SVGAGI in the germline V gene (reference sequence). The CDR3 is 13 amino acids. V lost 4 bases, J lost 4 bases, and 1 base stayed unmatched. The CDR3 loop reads CASSWDRVYGYTF. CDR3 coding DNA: TGTGCCAGCAGTTGGGACAGGGTCTATGGCTACACCTTC.

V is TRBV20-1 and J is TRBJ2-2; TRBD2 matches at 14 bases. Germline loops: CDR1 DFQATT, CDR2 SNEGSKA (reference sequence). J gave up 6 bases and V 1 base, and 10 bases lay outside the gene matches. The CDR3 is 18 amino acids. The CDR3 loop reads CSARVPGTSGRVPGELFF. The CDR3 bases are TGCAGTGCTAGAGTCCCCGGGACTAGCGGGAGAGTCCCCGGGGAGCTGTTTTTT.

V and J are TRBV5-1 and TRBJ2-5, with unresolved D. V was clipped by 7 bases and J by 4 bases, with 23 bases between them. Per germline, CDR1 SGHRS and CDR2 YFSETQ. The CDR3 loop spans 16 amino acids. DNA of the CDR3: TGCGCCAGCGGGCCGGGCTCAGGTGCGTCCGGAGAGACCCAGTACTTC. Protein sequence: CASGPGSGASGETQYF.

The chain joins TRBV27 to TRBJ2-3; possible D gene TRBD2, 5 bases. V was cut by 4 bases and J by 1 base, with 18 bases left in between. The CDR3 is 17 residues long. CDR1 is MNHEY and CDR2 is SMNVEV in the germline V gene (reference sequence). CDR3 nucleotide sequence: TGTGCCAGCAGTTCAATTGCCTTGGCGGGCGGCACAGATACGCAGTATTTT. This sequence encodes CASSSIALAGGTDTQYF.

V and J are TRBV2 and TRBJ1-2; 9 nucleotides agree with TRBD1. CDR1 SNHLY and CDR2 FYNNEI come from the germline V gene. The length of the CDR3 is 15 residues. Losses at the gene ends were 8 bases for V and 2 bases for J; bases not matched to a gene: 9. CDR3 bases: TGTGCCAGCTCGGGGGGACAGGGTGTGAACTATGGCTACACCTTC. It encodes CASSGGQGVNYGYTF.

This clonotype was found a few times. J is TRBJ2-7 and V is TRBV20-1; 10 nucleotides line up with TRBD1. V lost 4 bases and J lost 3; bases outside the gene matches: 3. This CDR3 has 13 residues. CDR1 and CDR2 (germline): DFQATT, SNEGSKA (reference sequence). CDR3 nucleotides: TGCAGTGCTACGGACAGGGGGATCTACGAGCAGTACTTC. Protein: CSATDRGIYEQYF.

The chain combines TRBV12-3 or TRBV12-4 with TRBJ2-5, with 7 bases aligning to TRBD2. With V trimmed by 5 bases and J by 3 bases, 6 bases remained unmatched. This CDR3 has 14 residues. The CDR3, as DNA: TGTGCCAGCAGTGTGGCGGGAGTCGAAGAGACCCAGTACTTC. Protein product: CASSVAGVEETQYF.

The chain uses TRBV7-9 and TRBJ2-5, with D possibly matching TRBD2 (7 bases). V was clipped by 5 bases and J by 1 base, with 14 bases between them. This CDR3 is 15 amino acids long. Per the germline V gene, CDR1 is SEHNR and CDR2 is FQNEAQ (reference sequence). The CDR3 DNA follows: TGTGCCAGCAGCCGTCGAGGGGGGGCCCAAGAGACCCAGTACTTC. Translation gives CASSRRGGAQETQYF.

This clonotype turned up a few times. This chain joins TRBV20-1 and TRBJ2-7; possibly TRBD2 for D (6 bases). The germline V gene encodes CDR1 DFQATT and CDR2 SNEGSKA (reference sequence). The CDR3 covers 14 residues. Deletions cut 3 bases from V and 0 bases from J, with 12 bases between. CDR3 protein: CSASVGSGSYEQYF. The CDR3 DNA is TGCAGTGCTAGTGTCGGGAGCGGCTCCTACGAGCAGTACTTC.

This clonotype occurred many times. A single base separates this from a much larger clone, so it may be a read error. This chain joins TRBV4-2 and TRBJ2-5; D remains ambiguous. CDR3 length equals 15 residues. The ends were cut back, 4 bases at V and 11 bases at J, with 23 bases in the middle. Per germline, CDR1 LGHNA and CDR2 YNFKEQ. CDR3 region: CASSLLNQRDNEQYF. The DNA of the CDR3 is TGTGCCAGCAGCCTCCTGAACCAGCGTGACAATGAGCAGTACTTC.

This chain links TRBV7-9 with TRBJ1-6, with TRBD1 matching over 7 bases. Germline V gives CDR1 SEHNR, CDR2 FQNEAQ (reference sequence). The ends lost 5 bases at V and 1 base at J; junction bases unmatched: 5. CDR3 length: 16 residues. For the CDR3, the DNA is TGTGCCAGCAGCCCCGAGGGGGCATCCTATAATTCACCCCTCCACTTT. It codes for CASSPEGASYNSPLHF.

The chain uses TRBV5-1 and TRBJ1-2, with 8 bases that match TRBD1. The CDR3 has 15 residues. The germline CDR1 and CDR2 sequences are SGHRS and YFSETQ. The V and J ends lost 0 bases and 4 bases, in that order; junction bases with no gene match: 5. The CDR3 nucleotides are TGCGCCAGCAGCTTGGGGGACAGGCTTTTCTATGGCTACACCTTC. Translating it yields CASSLGDRLFYGYTF.

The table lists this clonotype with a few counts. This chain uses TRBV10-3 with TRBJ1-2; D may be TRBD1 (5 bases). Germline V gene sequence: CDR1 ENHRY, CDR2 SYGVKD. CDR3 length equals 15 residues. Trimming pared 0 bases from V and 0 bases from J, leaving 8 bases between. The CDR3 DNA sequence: TGTGCCATCAGTGAGTCGACGGGGGCTAACTATGGCTACACCTTC. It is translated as CAISESTGANYGYTF.

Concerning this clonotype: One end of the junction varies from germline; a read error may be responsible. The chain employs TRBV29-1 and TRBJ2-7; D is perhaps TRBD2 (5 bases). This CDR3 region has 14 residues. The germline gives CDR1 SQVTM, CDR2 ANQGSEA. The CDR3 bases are TGCAGCGTTGAAGAAGCGGCAAGCTCCTACGAGCGGTACTTC. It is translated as CSVEEAASSYERYF.